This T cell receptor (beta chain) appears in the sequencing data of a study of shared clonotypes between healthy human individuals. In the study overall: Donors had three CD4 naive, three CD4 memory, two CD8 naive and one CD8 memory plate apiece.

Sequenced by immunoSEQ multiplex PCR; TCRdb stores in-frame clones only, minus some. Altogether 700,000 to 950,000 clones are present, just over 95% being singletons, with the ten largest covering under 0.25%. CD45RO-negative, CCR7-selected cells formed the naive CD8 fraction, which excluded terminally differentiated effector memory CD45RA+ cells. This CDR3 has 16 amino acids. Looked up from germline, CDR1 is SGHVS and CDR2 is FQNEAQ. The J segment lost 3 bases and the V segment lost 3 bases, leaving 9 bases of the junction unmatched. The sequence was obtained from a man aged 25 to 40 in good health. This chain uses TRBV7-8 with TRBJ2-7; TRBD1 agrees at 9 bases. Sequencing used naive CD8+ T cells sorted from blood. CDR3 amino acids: CASSLLQGATVYEQYF. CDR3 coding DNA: TGTGCCAGCAGCTTGCTACAGGGGGCGACAGTCTACGAGCAGTACTTC.